The rows below give T cell receptor beta chains drawn from one sample of a study of cytomegalovirus exposure and HLA in healthy donors. Clones were read by immunoSEQ multiplex PCR, and TCRdb kept only the in-frame ones, dropping some. The sample holds some 240,000 clones, 75% to 90% seen once. The sample comprised PBMCs. All receptors derive from a woman in her 30s in good health and CMV-seropositive. CDR3s include the opening cysteine and the closing phenylalanine or tryptophan.

V	J	CDR3
TRBV28	TRBJ2-7	CASTPTSGWTYEQYF
TRBV5-6	TRBJ1-1	CASSFAGSGNTEAFF
TRBV11-2	TRBJ1-5	CASSLGQVSNQPQHF
TRBV5-6	TRBJ2-7	CASSPLGLAGAKEQYF
TRBV2	TRBJ1-2	CASRRTAPLLETF
TRBV4-1	TRBJ2-1	CASSQGRGPGDEQFF
TRBV30	TRBJ2-1	CAWSAQTSEANEQFF
TRBV19	TRBJ2-3	CASRESYTDTQYF
TRBV4-1	TRBJ1-1	CASSQPNRGFMNTEAFF
TRBV4-1	TRBJ2-7	CASSQSGGEAYEQYF
TRBV18	TRBJ1-1	CASSPPGTGGSTEAFF
TRBV28	TRBJ1-4	CASSSYSATNEKLFF
TRBV30	TRBJ1-1	CAWRTGGRWDTEAFF
TRBV6-1	TRBJ1-2	CASSEWGQGVISGYTF
TRBV29-1	TRBJ1-1	CSVERGLRREAFF
TRBV27	TRBJ1-2	CASSYKEQAWTGGYTF
TRBV5-1	TRBJ1-1	CASSLGAGMNTEAFF
TRBV10-3	TRBJ2-1	CASRDLRSSYNEQFF
TRBV19	TRBJ2-2	CASAGTLNTGELFF
TRBV11-2	TRBJ2-7	CASTPHPGFYEQYF
TRBV7-6	TRBJ2-7	CASSDGGGGEQYF
TRBV13	TRBJ1-5	CASSFGTGDQPQHF
TRBV7-9	TRBJ2-7	CASSLLTGYDEQYF
TRBV5-1	TRBJ1-5	CASSPDGTGYNQPQHF